The sequence of this T cell receptor (beta chain) was determined in a study of cytomegalovirus exposure and HLA in healthy donors. For this clone: What it binds is not known.

Findings of the study overall: Another analysis was done later, and it associated 15,000 or so TCR beta sequences with HLA alleles at 0.05 false discovery rate. Sequencing probably produced one cluster of sequence variants that were highly shared.

Germline V gene sequence: CDR1 SGHAT, CDR2 FQNNGV. With 3 bases clipped from V and 0 bases from J, the junction kept 9 bases outside the gene matches. This CDR3 is built from 19 residues. Primers included in the PCR were 60 Vbeta and 13 Jbeta primers. The protocol was immunoSEQ multiplex PCR, while the TCRdb copy is restricted to in-frame clones and leaves out a portion. The sample lists 200,000 or so clones, about four fifths occurring once. This rearrangement joins TRBV11-2 to TRBJ2-6, with 9 bases lining up with TRBD1. The sequence derives from a boy younger than 18 in good health and CMV-seronegative. Input material: PBMCs. This chain's CDR3 is CASSLIRGQGASGANVLTF. CDR3 coding DNA: TGTGCCAGCAGCTTGATCAGGGGACAGGGTGCCTCTGGGGCCAACGTCCTGACTTTC.